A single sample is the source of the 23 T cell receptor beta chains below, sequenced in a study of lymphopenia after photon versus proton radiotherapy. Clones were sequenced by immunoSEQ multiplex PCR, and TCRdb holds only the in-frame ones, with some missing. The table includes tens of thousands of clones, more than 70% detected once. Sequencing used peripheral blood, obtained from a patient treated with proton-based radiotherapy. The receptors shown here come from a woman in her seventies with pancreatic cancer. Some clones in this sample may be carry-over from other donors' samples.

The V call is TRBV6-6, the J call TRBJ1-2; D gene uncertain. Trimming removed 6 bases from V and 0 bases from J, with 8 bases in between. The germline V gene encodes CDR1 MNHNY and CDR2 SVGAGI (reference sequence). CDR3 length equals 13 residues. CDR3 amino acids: CASSLSANYGYTF. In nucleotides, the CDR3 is TGTGCCAGCAGCCTCAGTGCTAACTATGGCTACACCTTC.

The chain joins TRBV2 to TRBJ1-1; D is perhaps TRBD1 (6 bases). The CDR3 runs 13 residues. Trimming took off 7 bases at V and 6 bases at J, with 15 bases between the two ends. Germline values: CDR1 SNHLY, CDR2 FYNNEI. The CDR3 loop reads CASIQVGGAEAFF. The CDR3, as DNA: TGTGCCAGCATTCAAGTAGGGGGAGCTGAAGCTTTCTTT.

The CDR3 is CASSYYGAGILNEQFF. The CDR3, as DNA: TGTGCCAGCAGTTATTATGGGGCAGGGATACTTAATGAGCAGTTCTTC. This chain uses TRBV27 with TRBJ2-1, with a possible D match to TRBD1 (5 bases). This CDR3 has 16 amino acids. The germline gives CDR1 MNHEY, CDR2 SMNVEV (reference sequence). V was trimmed by 4 bases and J by 7 bases, leaving 20 bases between them.

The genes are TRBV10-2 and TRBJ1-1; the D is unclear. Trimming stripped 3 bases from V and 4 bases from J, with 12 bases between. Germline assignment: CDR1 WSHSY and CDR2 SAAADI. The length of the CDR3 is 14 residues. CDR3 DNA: TGCGCCAGCAGTGATAAAGGGCGGGGCACTGAAGCTTTCTTT. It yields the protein CASSDKGRGTEAFF.

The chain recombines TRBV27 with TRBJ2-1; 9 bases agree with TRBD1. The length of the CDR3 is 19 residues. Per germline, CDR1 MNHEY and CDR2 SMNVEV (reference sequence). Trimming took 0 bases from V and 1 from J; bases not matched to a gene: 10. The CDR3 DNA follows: TGTGCCAGCAGTTTATCCGGGACAGGGTGGCTGGGATCCTACAATGAGCAGTTCTTC. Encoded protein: CASSLSGTGWLGSYNEQFF.

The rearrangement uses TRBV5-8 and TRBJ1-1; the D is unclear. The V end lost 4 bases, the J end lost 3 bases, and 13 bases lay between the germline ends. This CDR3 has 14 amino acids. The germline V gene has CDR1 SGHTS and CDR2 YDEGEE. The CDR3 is CASSNDRIDTEAFF. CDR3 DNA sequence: TGTGCCAGCAGCAACGACCGTATAGACACTGAAGCTTTCTTT. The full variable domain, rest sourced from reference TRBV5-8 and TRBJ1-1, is EAGVTQSPTHLIKTRGQQATLRCSPISGHTSVYWYQQALGLGLQFLLWYDEGEERNRGNFPPRFSGRQFPNYSSELNVNALELEDSALYLCASSNDRIDTEAFFGQGTRLTVV.

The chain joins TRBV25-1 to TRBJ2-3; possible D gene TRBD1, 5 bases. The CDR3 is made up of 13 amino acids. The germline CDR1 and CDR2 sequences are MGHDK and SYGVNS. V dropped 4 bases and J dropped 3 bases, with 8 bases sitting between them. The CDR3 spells CASSVQGTDTQYF. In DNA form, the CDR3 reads TGTGCCAGCAGTGTTCAGGGAACAGATACGCAGTATTTT.

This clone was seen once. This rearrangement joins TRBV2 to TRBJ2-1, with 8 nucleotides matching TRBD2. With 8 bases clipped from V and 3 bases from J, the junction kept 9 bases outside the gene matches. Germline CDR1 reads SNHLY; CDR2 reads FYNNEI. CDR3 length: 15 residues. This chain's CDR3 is CASLRGAGVYNEQFF. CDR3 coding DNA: TGTGCCAGCCTGAGAGGAGCGGGAGTCTACAATGAGCAGTTCTTC. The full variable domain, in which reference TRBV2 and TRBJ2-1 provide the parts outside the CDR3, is EPEVTQTPSHQVTQMGQEVILRCVPISNHLYFYWYRQILGQKVEFLVSFYNNEISEKSEIFDDQFSVERPDGSNFTLKIRSTKLEDSAMYFCASLRGAGVYNEQFFGPGTRLTVL.

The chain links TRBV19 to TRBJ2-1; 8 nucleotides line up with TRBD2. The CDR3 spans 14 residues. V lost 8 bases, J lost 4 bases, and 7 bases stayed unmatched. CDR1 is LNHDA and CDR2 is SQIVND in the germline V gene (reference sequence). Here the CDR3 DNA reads TGTGCCAGTGATAACGGGAGGGTATACAATGAGCAGTTCTTC. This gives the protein CASDNGRVYNEQFF.

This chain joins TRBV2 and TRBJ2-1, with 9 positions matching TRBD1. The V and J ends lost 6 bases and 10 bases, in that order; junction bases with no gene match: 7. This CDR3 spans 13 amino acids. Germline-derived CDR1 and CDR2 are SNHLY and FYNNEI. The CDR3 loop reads CASSGTGLWEQFF. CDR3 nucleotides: TGTGCCAGCAGCGGGACAGGGCTCTGGGAGCAGTTCTTC.

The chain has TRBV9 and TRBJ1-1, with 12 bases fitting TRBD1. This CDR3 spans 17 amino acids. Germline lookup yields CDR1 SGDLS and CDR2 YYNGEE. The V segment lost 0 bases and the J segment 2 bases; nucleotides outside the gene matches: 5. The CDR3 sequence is CASSVVRGQGANTEAFF. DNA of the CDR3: TGTGCCAGCAGCGTAGTTCGGGGACAGGGGGCCAACACTGAAGCTTTCTTT.

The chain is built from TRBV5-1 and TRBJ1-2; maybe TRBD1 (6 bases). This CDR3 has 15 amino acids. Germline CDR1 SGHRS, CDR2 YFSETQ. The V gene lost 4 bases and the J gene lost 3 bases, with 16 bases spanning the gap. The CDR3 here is CASSVDGGRDYGYTF. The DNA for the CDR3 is TGCGCCAGCAGCGTCGACGGGGGCCGGGACTATGGCTACACCTTC. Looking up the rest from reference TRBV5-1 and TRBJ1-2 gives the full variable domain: KAGVTQTPRYLIKTRGQQVTLSCSPISGHRSVSWYQQTPGQGLQFLFEYFSETQRNKGNFPGRFSGRQFSNSRSEMNVSTLELGDSALYLCASSVDGGRDYGYTFGSGTRLTVV.

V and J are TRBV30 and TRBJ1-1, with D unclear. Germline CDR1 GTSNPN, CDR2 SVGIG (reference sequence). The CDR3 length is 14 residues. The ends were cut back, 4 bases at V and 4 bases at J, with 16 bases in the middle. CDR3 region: CAWILLGSGTEAFF. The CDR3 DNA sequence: TGTGCCTGGATCCTACTCGGATCGGGCACTGAAGCTTTCTTT. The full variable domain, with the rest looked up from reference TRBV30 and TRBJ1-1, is SQTIHQWPATLVQPVGSPLSLECTVEGTSNPNLYWYRQAAGRGLQLLFYSVGIGQISSEVPQNLSASRPQDRQFILSSKKLLLSDSGFYLCAWILLGSGTEAFFGQGTRLTVV.

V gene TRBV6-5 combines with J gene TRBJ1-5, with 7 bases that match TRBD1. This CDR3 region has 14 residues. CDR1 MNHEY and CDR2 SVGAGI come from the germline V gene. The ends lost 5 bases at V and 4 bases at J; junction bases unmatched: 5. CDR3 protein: CASSRTTGNQPQHF. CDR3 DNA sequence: TGTGCCAGCAGTCGCACGACAGGGAATCAGCCCCAGCATTTT.

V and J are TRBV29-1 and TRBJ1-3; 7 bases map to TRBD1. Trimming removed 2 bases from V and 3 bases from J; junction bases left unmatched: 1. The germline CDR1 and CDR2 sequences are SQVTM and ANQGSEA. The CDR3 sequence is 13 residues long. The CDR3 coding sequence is TGCAGCGTTGAAAGGGACAGTGGAAACACCATATATTTT. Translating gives CSVERDSGNTIYF.

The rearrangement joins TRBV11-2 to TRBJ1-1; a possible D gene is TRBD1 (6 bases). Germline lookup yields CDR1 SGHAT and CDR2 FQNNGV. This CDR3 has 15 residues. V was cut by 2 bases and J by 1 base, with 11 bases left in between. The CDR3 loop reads CASSLNPGQNTEAFF. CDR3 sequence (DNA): TGTGCCAGCAGCTTAAATCCGGGACAGAACACTGAAGCTTTCTTT.

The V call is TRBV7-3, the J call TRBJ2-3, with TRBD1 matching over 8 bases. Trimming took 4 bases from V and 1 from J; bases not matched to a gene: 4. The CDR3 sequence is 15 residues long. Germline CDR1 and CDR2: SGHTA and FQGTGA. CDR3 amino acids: CASSSGQAGTDTQYF. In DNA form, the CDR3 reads TGTGCCAGCAGCTCGGGACAGGCAGGCACAGATACGCAGTATTTT. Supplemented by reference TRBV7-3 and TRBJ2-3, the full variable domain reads GAGVSQTPSNKVTEKGKYVELRCDPISGHTALYWYRQSLGQGPEFLIYFQGTGAADDSGLPNDRFFAVRPEGSVSTLKIQRTERGDSAVYLCASSSGQAGTDTQYFGPGTRLTVL.

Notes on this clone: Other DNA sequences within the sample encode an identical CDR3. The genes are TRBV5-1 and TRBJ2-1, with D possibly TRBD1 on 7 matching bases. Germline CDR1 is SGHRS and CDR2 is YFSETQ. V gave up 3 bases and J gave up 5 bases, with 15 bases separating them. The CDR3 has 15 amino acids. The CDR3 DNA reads TGCGCCAGCAGCTCAGGGGGAGGAAGGGACAATGAGCAGTTCTTC. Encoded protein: CASSSGGGRDNEQFF.

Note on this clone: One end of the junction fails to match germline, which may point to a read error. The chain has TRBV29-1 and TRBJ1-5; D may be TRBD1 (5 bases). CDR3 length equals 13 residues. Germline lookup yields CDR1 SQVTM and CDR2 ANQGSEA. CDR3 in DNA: TGCAGCGCTGCGACAGATAGCAATCGGCCCCAGCATTTT. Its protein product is CSAATDSNRPQHF.

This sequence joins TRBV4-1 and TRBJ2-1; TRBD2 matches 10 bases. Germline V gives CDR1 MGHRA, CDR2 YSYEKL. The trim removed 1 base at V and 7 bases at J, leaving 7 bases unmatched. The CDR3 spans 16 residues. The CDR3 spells CASSQGVAGGRNEQFF. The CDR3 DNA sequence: TGCGCCAGCAGCCAAGGGGTAGCGGGAGGTAGGAATGAGCAGTTCTTC.

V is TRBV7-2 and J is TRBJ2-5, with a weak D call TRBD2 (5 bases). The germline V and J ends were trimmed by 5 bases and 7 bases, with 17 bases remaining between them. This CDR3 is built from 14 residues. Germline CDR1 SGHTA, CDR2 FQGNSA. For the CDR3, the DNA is TGTGCCAGCAGCGACCCTGGGAGCAGCGGGACCCAGTACTTC. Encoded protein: CASSDPGSSGTQYF.

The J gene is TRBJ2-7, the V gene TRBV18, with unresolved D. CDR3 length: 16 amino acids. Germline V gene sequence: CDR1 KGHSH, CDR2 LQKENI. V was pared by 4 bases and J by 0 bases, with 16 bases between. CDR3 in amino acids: CASSLEPPASSYEQYF. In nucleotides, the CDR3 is TGTGCCAGCTCACTAGAACCGCCGGCGAGCTCCTACGAGCAGTACTTC.

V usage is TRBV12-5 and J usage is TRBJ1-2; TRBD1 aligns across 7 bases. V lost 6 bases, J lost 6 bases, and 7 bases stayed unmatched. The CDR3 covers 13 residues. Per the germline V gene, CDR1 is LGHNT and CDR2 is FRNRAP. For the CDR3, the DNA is TGTGCTAGTGGCTCCGACAGGGTGGATGGCTACACCTTC. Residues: CASGSDRVDGYTF.